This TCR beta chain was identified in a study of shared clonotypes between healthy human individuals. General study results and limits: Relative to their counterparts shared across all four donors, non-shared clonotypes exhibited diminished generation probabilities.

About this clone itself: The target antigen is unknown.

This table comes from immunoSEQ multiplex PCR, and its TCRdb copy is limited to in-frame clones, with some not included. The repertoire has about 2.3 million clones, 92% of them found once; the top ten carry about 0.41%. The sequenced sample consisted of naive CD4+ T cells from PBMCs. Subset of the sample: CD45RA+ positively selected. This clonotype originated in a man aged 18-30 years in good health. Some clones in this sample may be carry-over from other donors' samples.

For the CDR3, the DNA is TGTGCCAGCAGTTACTCCGCAGGGGTGACCTACGAGCAGTACTTC. It encodes CASSYSAGVTYEQYF. V is TRBV6-6 and J is TRBJ2-5, with D possibly being TRBD1 (6 bases). The J call is in doubt because the DNA end fits TRBJ2-7 better. CDR3 length: 15 amino acids. From germline, CDR1 is MNHNY and CDR2 SVGAGI (reference sequence).